Following are 14 T cell receptor beta chains from one sample sequenced in a study of T-cell memory formation after mild COVID-19. TCRdb reanalysed the 5' RACE reads using MiXCR and keeps one entry per CDR3 protein. This sample has approximately 40,000 distinct CDR3 sequences, with about an eighth found just once. The sample taken for sequencing was PBMCs or a T cell subset sorted from them (not recorded which). The receptors derive from a man aged 18-30 years who had mild COVID-19 (a few samples of this study predate the infection). Cell type and time point are not known.

At least ten counts were recorded for this clonotype. V usage is TRBV5-1 and J usage is TRBJ2-1, with D perhaps matching TRBD1 (7 bases). CDR3 size: 14 residues. In germline, CDR1 is SGHRS, CDR2 YFSETQ. Trimming removed 6 bases from V and 3 bases from J, with 13 bases in between. The CDR3 DNA reads as TGCGCCAGCACCGGGACAGCGGGCTACAATGAGCAGTTCTTC. This encodes CASTGTAGYNEQFF.

This clonotype was recorded at least ten times. The gene calls are TRBV18 and TRBJ2-5; D unclear. Trimming removed 1 base from V and 1 base from J, with 4 bases in between. CDR3 length: 13 amino acids. Germline loops: CDR1 KGHSH, CDR2 LQKENI. CDR3 in amino acids: CASSPQGQETQYF. The CDR3 DNA sequence: TGTGCCAGCTCACCACAGGGCCAAGAGACCCAGTACTTC. The whole variable domain, remainder taken from reference TRBV18 and TRBJ2-5, is NAGVMQNPRHLVRRRGQEARLRCSPMKGHSHVYWYRQLPEEGLKFMVYLQKENIIDESGMPKERFSAEFPKEGPSILRIQQVVRGDSAAYFCASSPQGQETQYFGPGTRLLVL.

This clonotype was seen many times. The V and J genes are TRBV18 and TRBJ2-5, with D perhaps matching TRBD2 (5 bases). From germline, CDR1 is KGHSH and CDR2 LQKENI. V was clipped by 6 bases and J by 1 base, with 12 bases between them. CDR3 length equals 14 residues. The CDR3 DNA sequence: TGTGCCAGCTCCACTCCGGGGTCCCAAGAGACCCAGTACTTC. It specifies CASSTPGSQETQYF.

V usage is TRBV10-2 and J usage is TRBJ1-1; weak D call: TRBD1 (5 bases). Germline lookup yields CDR1 WSHSY and CDR2 SAAADI. V lost 2 bases to trimming and J lost 5 bases, with 15 bases between them. This CDR3 contains 15 residues. CDR3 in amino acids: CASSEHRGLGTEAFF. In DNA form, the CDR3 reads TGCGCCAGCAGTGAGCACCGGGGACTGGGGACTGAAGCTTTCTTT.

In this sample, this clonotype turned up many times. The rearrangement links TRBV11-2 to TRBJ2-1; D is uncertain. Between the trimmed V and J ends, which lost 5 bases and 5 bases, there was a span of 10 bases. The CDR3 has 13 residues. Germline values: CDR1 SGHAT, CDR2 FQNNGV. In DNA form, the CDR3 reads TGTGCCAGCAGCCAGGCGCGTCACAATGAGCAGTTCTTC. It codes for CASSQARHNEQFF.

This rearrangement joins TRBV7-8 to TRBJ2-2, with D hard to call. Trimming removed 3 bases from V and 7 bases from J, with 12 bases in between. Per the germline V gene, CDR1 is SGHVS and CDR2 is FQNEAQ. The CDR3 is made up of 14 amino acids. CDR3 coding DNA: TGTGCCAGCAGCTTGCGAGTGGGGAACGGGGAGCTGTTTTTT. It is translated as CASSLRVGNGELFF.

This clonotype has a count of ten or more. This rearrangement joins TRBV4-1 to TRBJ2-3; D gene ambiguous. Per the germline V gene, CDR1 is MGHRA and CDR2 is YSYEKL. This CDR3 is 16 amino acids long. V was trimmed by 0 bases and J by 0 bases, leaving 10 bases between them. The CDR3 here is CASSQEPGPSTDTQYF. CDR3 coding DNA: TGCGCCAGCAGCCAAGAGCCGGGCCCTAGCACAGATACGCAGTATTTT.

At least ten counts were recorded for this clonotype. This rearrangement joins TRBV5-6 to TRBJ1-1, with a possible D match to TRBD1 (5 bases). The CDR3 contains 14 residues. Germline V lookup: CDR1 SGHDT, CDR2 YYEEEE. V was trimmed by 0 bases and J by 4 bases, leaving 10 bases between them. The CDR3 sequence is CASSLALRATEAFF. CDR3 bases: TGTGCCAGCAGCTTGGCGCTCAGGGCCACTGAAGCTTTCTTT.

The J gene is TRBJ1-3, the V gene TRBV6-6, with D unresolved. Germline CDR1 is MNHNY and CDR2 is SVGAGI (reference sequence). With 6 bases removed from V and 6 bases from J, the gap between germline ends came to 9 bases. This CDR3 has 12 amino acids. The CDR3 reads CASSPNPNTIYF. The CDR3 DNA reads TGTGCCAGCAGCCCCAATCCAAACACCATATATTTT.

The chain couples TRBV6-5 to TRBJ2-2; D is unresolved. Germline V lookup: CDR1 MNHEY, CDR2 SVGAGI. The CDR3 has 17 residues. V dropped 5 bases and J dropped 4 bases, with 20 bases sitting between them. CDR3 DNA sequence: TGTGCCAGCAGTCGCCCCGCATCGGCCGTTGGCACCGGGGAGCTGTTTTTT. Encoded protein: CASSRPASAVGTGELFF.

This clonotype was seen a few times. The chain recombines TRBV7-8 with TRBJ1-4; D call uncertain. The CDR3 spans 12 residues. The V end lost 2 bases, the J end lost 7 bases, and 5 bases lay between the germline ends. The germline V gene encodes CDR1 SGHVS and CDR2 FQNEAQ. CDR3 in DNA: TGTGCCAGCAGCTTAATGGGTGAAAAACTGTTTTTT. This codes for CASSLMGEKLFF.

The V call is TRBV4-1, the J call TRBJ2-2, with D uncertain. This CDR3 has 13 residues. Germline V gives CDR1 MGHRA, CDR2 YSYEKL. Trimming took 3 bases from V and 3 from J, leaving 5 bases between them. The CDR3 coding sequence is TGCGCCAGCAGCCAGGCCTACACCGGGGAGCTGTTTTTT. This translates into CASSQAYTGELFF.

Ten or more counts support this clonotype. V gene TRBV20-1 combines with J gene TRBJ1-5; 9 bases fit TRBD1. The germline gives CDR1 DFQATT, CDR2 SNEGSKA (reference sequence). After removal of 5 bases from V and 0 bases from J, the junction contained 11 bases not matched to a gene. The CDR3 covers 17 residues. The CDR3: CSARAGQGFYSNQPQHF. CDR3 DNA sequence: TGCAGTGCTCGCGCTGGACAGGGGTTTTATAGCAATCAGCCCCAGCATTTT.

This clonotype showed up many times. V usage is TRBV5-6 and J usage is TRBJ1-2, with a possible D match to TRBD1 (6 bases). Germline V gene lookup returns CDR1 SGHDT and CDR2 YYEEEE. V was pared by 5 bases and J by 4 bases, with 18 bases between. CDR3 size: 15 residues. DNA for the CDR3: TGTGCCAGCAGTCTGAGGGGGGTTGGAAGCTATGGCTACACCTTC. Amino acid sequence: CASSLRGVGSYGYTF.